This T cell receptor beta chain was captured by sequencing in a study of T cells after yellow fever vaccination. Whole-study findings and limits: The study re-detected most primary-vaccination clones after the booster (approximately 96% CD4, roughly 88% CD8). On re-exposure, the response was weaker but peaked faster, at day 5 versus 15.

5'RACE template switching generated TCR cDNA, adding a universal primer site and UMIs. TCRdb re-called the 5' RACE reads through MiXCR, storing one row per CDR3 protein. The table lists roughly 50,000 distinct CDR3 sequences, 7.4% of them singletons. At least ten counts were recorded for this clonotype. Its cognate antigen is unknown. The TCR sequence derives from a man aged 18-30 years who received the YFV17D yellow fever vaccine. Specimen: CD8+ T cells sorted from PBMCs, collected more than 14 days after the first yellow fever vaccination.

CDR3 in amino acids: CASSPRSGGGSYNEQFF. CDR3 coding DNA: TGCGCCAGCAGCCCCCGGTCGGGGGGAGGCTCCTACAATGAGCAGTTCTTC. The chain is built from TRBV5-1 and TRBJ2-1; 7 bases fit TRBD2. The germline V gene encodes CDR1 SGHRS and CDR2 YFSETQ. The CDR3 consists of 17 residues. The V gene end was trimmed by 4 bases and the J gene end by 0 bases; junction bases not matched to a gene: 10.